This TCR beta chain was sequenced during a study of neurological immune-mediated disorders. Per the germline V gene, CDR1 is SGHRS and CDR2 is YFSETQ. This CDR3 region has 15 residues. V shed 4 bases and J shed 12 bases, with 23 bases lying between them. Each CDR3 protein gets one entry after TCRdb re-called the 5' RACE reads with MiXCR. The table has about 59,000 distinct CDR3 sequences, 9.5% to 15% seen once. This clonotype was counted at least ten times. V and J are TRBV5-1 and TRBJ2-1; weak D call: TRBD1 (5 bases). The sequenced sample consisted of PBMCs. The clonotype comes from an older woman with HTLV-1-associated myelopathy (HAM/TSP). DNA of the CDR3: TGCGCCAGCAGCGTTACAGGAATCACCAATGAGAGGCAGTTCTTC. Translated, it gives CASSVTGITNERQFF.